The 18 T cell receptor beta chains listed next were all sequenced from one sample in a study of Graves' ophthalmopathy and Graves' hyperthyroidism. Researchers took RNA transcripts and amplified TCR beta CDR3 regions from them. First-round RT-PCR relied on HTBI primers, and a second-round multiplex PCR came next. TCRdb processed the multiplex PCR reads anew with MiXCR; each CDR3 protein has one entry. Found here are some 39,000 distinct CDR3 sequences, approximately 50% of them singletons; the top ten hold about 25%. Sequencing input: peripheral blood. These receptors all stem from an adult woman with stable Graves' hyperthyroidism.

The chain is built from TRBV20-1 and TRBJ2-4; possible D gene TRBD2, 6 bases. CDR1 is DFQATT, CDR2 SNEGSKA, per germline (reference sequence). The V end lost 3 bases, the J end lost 0 bases, and 6 bases lay between the germline ends. The CDR3 is 13 amino acids. The CDR3 here is CSARGLAKNIQYF. The CDR3 region has the DNA TGCAGTGCTAGGGGACTAGCCAAAAACATTCAGTACTTC.

The chain combines TRBV20-1 with TRBJ1-4; no definite D call. The germline V gene encodes CDR1 DFQATT and CDR2 SNEGSKA (reference sequence). This CDR3 is built from 11 residues. Trimming removed 5 bases at V and 11 bases at J, with 12 bases between. CDR3: CSAPYLRKLFF. CDR3 sequence (DNA): TGCAGTGCTCCCTATCTAAGGAAACTGTTTTTT.

This chain connects TRBV5-1 to TRBJ1-6; TRBD1 agrees at 7 bases. The CDR3 is made up of 16 amino acids. V lost 4 bases to trimming and J lost 7 bases; unmatched junction nucleotides: 11. The germline CDR1 and CDR2 sequences are SGHRS and YFSETQ. DNA of the CDR3: TGCGCCAGCAGCAATCGTCCCGGGACAGCAAATTCACCCCTCCACTTT. Translation: CASSNRPGTANSPLHF.

This clonotype has only one observation. V gene TRBV28 combines with J gene TRBJ1-4; TRBD1 agrees at 8 bases. V was pared by 3 bases and J by 8 bases, with 5 bases of the junction left unmatched. Germline lookup yields CDR1 MDHEN and CDR2 SYDVKM. The length of the CDR3 is 14 residues. DNA of the CDR3: TGTGCCAGCAGTTTGCAGGGGGCTAGAGAAAAACTGTTTTTT. Its protein product is CASSLQGAREKLFF. The full variable domain, its missing parts supplied by reference TRBV28 and TRBJ1-4, is DVKVTQSSRYLVKRTGEKVFLECVQDMDHENMFWYRQDPGLGLRLIYFSYDVKMKEKGDIPEGYSVSREKKERFSLILESASTNQTSMYLCASSLQGAREKLFFGSGTQLSVL.

The genes are TRBV7-3 and TRBJ1-1; TRBD1 aligns across 8 bases. The trim removed 4 bases at V and 1 base at J, leaving 8 bases unmatched. Germline V CDR1 and CDR2: SGHTA, FQGTGA. The CDR3 is 16 amino acids. DNA for the CDR3: TGTGCCAGCAGCTCTGTTGCAGGGGGCCCGAACACTGAAGCTTTCTTT. This translates into CASSSVAGGPNTEAFF.

This clonotype appeared many times. This rearrangement joins TRBV12-3 or TRBV12-4 to TRBJ1-1, with TRBD1 as a possible D gene (6 bases). This CDR3 is built from 14 residues. Trimming removed 6 bases from V and 2 bases from J, with 13 bases in between. CDR3 sequence (DNA): TGTGCCAGCAGCCCAGGGGTTCCCAACACTGAAGCTTTCTTT. Translating gives CASSPGVPNTEAFF.

Remarks on this clonotype: The CDR3 ends on some other residue instead of the conserved phenylalanine or tryptophan, so this is likely a read error. The gene calls are TRBV5-1 and TRBJ1-1, with TRBD1 as a possible D gene (5 bases). Germline V gene sequence: CDR1 SGHRS, CDR2 YFSETQ. The CDR3 is 12 residues long. V was pared by 3 bases and J by 6 bases, with 9 bases between. The CDR3 nucleotides read TGCGCCAGCAGCTCCCAGGGTCCTGAAGCTTTCTCT. Its translation: CASSSQGPEAFS.

This clonotype was picked up many times. This sequence joins TRBV30 and TRBJ2-6; TRBD1 is a possible D gene (6 bases). Germline lookup yields CDR1 GTSNPN and CDR2 SVGIG (reference sequence). CDR3 length: 16 amino acids. Between the trimmed V and J ends, which lost 8 bases and 1 base, there was a span of 18 bases. The CDR3 here is CASEQGIKSGANVLTF. In DNA form, the CDR3 reads TGTGCCAGTGAACAGGGAATTAAGTCTGGGGCCAACGTCCTGACTTTC.

The V gene is TRBV20-1, the J gene TRBJ2-5, with 9 bases identical to TRBD1. The germline CDR1 and CDR2 sequences are DFQATT and SNEGSKA (reference sequence). After removal of 0 bases from V and 4 bases from J, the junction contained 9 bases not matched to a gene. CDR3 length: 16 amino acids. CDR3 in DNA: TGCAGTGCTAGAGATCCCGGGACAGGGCTTGCAGAGACCCAGTACTTC. Its translation: CSARDPGTGLAETQYF.

A note on this clonotype: At one end, the junction sequence differs from germline, possibly due to a read error. The rearrangement links TRBV5-1 to TRBJ2-2; TRBD2 is a possible D gene (6 bases). Germline V gene sequence: CDR1 SGHRS, CDR2 YFSETQ. CDR3 length equals 16 residues. CDR3 in DNA: TGCGCCAGCAGCTTGCTTCCGGGAGAAGGGGCCGGGGAGCTGTTTTTC. Translated, it gives CASSLLPGEGAGELFF.

V gene TRBV7-3 combines with J gene TRBJ1-2; unclear D gene. The length of the CDR3 is 15 residues. In germline, CDR1 is SGHTA, CDR2 FQGTGA. Between the trimmed V and J ends, which lost 5 bases and 8 bases, there was a span of 21 bases. In DNA, the CDR3 is TGTGCCAGCAGCCCAATTGGGCCAGGAGGTCTCGGCTACACCTTC. It translates to CASSPIGPGGLGYTF.

The CDR3, as DNA: TGTGCCATCCGTCCGGACCGATACGAGCAGTACTTC. Its translation is CAIRPDRYEQYF. The V call is TRBV10-3, the J call TRBJ2-7; D not resolved. Trimming shortened V by 8 bases and J by 4 bases, and 12 bases separated the two germline ends. The CDR3 is made up of 12 amino acids. Looked up from germline, CDR1 is ENHRY and CDR2 is SYGVKD.

The J gene is TRBJ2-5, the V gene TRBV29-1, with 9 bases lining up with TRBD1. The CDR3 extends over 14 amino acids. Germline V gene sequence: CDR1 SQVTM, CDR2 ANQGSEA. V shed 6 bases and J 4 bases; nucleotides not matched to a gene: 9. The CDR3 protein is CSVGFTGGGETQYF. In nucleotides, the CDR3 is TGCAGCGTGGGATTTACAGGGGGCGGAGAGACCCAGTACTTC.

The V and J genes are TRBV20-1 and TRBJ2-5; D may be TRBD1 (5 bases). V was clipped by 8 bases and J by 5 bases, with 18 bases between them. CDR3 size: 13 residues. Germline-derived CDR1 and CDR2 are DFQATT and SNEGSKA (reference sequence). DNA for the CDR3: TGCAGTACGAATCGACAGATCGGGGAGACCCAGTACTTC. Translating gives CSTNRQIGETQYF.

By sample fraction, this clonotype is medium-sized. This rearrangement joins TRBV10-3 to TRBJ1-2, with TRBD1 matching over 9 bases. V lost 4 bases, J lost 4 bases, and 7 bases stayed unmatched. Looked up from germline, CDR1 is ENHRY and CDR2 is SYGVKD. The CDR3 runs 15 residues. This CDR3 is CAISVSGGQGYGYTF. CDR3 DNA: TGTGCCATCAGTGTGTCCGGGGGACAGGGCTATGGCTACACCTTC.

In its sample, this clonotype was seen many times. This sequence joins TRBV9 and TRBJ2-7; TRBD1 is a possible D gene (6 bases). The CDR3 spans 14 residues. Germline lookup yields CDR1 SGDLS and CDR2 YYNGEE. V was shortened by 4 bases and J by 5 bases, with 16 bases between the two germline ends. CDR3 nucleotides: TGTGCCAGCAGCCGAAGGGGGAATCTCGACGAGCAGTACTTC. Translated, it gives CASSRRGNLDEQYF.

The V call is TRBV11-2, the J call TRBJ1-2, with a tentative D call TRBD1 (5 bases). Trimming cost V 1 base and J 4 bases, with 7 bases left between them. This CDR3 spans 13 amino acids. Per the germline V gene, CDR1 is SGHAT and CDR2 is FQNNGV. The CDR3 protein is CASSLGRAYGYTF. The CDR3 bases are TGTGCCAGCAGCTTAGGCAGGGCCTATGGCTACACCTTC.

This clonotype has just one count. The rearrangement joins TRBV7-6 to TRBJ2-7; D not resolved. The CDR3 is 13 amino acids. V was cut by 8 bases and J by 3 bases, with 14 bases left in between. CDR1 is SGHVS, CDR2 FNYEAQ, per germline. CDR3 loop: CASLQRDCYEQYF. The CDR3 DNA follows: TGTGCCAGCCTCCAGCGAGATTGCTACGAGCAGTACTTC.